These 10 T cell receptor beta chains were all obtained from the same sample, sequenced in a study of T cell changes during pregnancy in multiple sclerosis. Repertoires were generated with immunoSEQ multiplex PCR, while TCRdb's copy carries only in-frame clones and drops some. Among about 40,000 clones listed, roughly nine tenths were seen once. The source material was CD4+ T cells from peripheral blood mononuclear cells, sampled in the first trimester of pregnancy. The receptors stem from a female donor with multiple sclerosis, enrolled in a pregnancy study.

The genes are TRBV28 and TRBJ2-7; 10 bases agree with TRBD2. The V and J ends lost 5 bases and 4 bases, in that order; junction bases with no gene match: 11. The CDR3 spans 16 residues. Germline CDR1 reads MDHEN; CDR2 reads SYDVKM. As DNA, the CDR3 is TGTGCCAGCAGTGGGGGTTCCCTAGCGGGGGAATACGAGCAGTACTTC. This translates into CASSGGSLAGEYEQYF.

The genes are TRBV2 and TRBJ2-7; 11 bases are shared with TRBD1. V lost 5 bases and J lost 6; bases outside the gene matches: 3. CDR3 length: 13 amino acids. CDR1 and CDR2 (germline): SNHLY, FYNNEI. Here the CDR3 DNA reads TGTGCCAGCAGTCCGGACAGGGGGCTCGAGCAGTACTTC. Its protein product is CASSPDRGLEQYF.

The V call is TRBV7-2, the J call TRBJ2-7, with 9 nucleotides matching TRBD2. This CDR3 region has 12 residues. Per the germline V gene, CDR1 is SGHTA and CDR2 is FQGNSA. J lost 13 bases, V lost 0 bases, and 4 bases had no gene match. This chain's CDR3 is CASSLATGTSYF. CDR3 DNA sequence: TGTGCCAGCAGCTTAGCTACCGGGACTAGCTACTTC.

The table lists this clone with a count of one. V and J are TRBV11-3 and TRBJ2-7; 7 nucleotides line up with TRBD2. Trimming at V came to 5 bases and at J to 5 bases, leaving 12 bases not matched to a gene. CDR3 size: 15 residues. Germline values: CDR1 SGHNT, CDR2 YENEEA. The chain's CDR3 is CASSRSGDGFDEQYF. In nucleotides, the CDR3 is TGTGCCAGCAGCCGGAGCGGGGATGGCTTCGACGAGCAGTACTTC.

J is TRBJ2-4 and V is TRBV29-1, with a tentative D call TRBD1 (6 bases). Looked up from germline, CDR1 is SQVTM and CDR2 is ANQGSEA. The CDR3 covers 14 residues. The V end lost 6 bases, the J end lost 2 bases, and 14 bases lay between the germline ends. CDR3 amino acids: CSVSNRASKNIQYF. DNA for the CDR3: TGCAGCGTCTCAAACAGGGCATCCAAAAACATTCAGTACTTC.

The chain recombines TRBV5-4 with TRBJ1-4; 7 nucleotides agree with TRBD1. V was pared by 2 bases and J by 6 bases, with 7 bases of the junction left unmatched. CDR3 size: 15 residues. Germline-derived CDR1 and CDR2 are SGHNT and YYREEE (reference sequence). The CDR3 DNA reads TGTGCCAGCAGCTTAGAAACAGGGGCGGATGAAAAACTGTTTTTT. This gives the protein CASSLETGADEKLFF.

This chain connects TRBV4-2 to TRBJ2-3; the match to TRBD2 covers 9 bases. Trimming removed 0 bases from V and 4 bases from J; junction bases left unmatched: 5. This CDR3 region has 16 residues. Germline V gives CDR1 LGHNA, CDR2 YNFKEQ. In DNA, the CDR3 is TGTGCCAGCAGCCAAGAGCAGCGGGGGGCGCCAGATACGCAGTATTTT. Its translation: CASSQEQRGAPDTQYF.

V usage is TRBV27 and J usage is TRBJ2-7; 8 bases line up with TRBD1. Trimming cost V 3 bases and J 3 bases; bases outside gene matches: 4. The V gene's germline CDR1 is MNHEY and CDR2 SMNVEV (reference sequence). There are 14 residues in the CDR3. The CDR3 DNA reads as TGTGCCAGCAGTTTGACAGGGGAGGTCTACGAGCAGTACTTC. Protein product: CASSLTGEVYEQYF.

The gene calls are TRBV7-9 and TRBJ2-7, with 7 bases that match TRBD1. The germline V gene encodes CDR1 SEHNR and CDR2 FQNEAQ (reference sequence). After removal of 2 bases from V and 7 bases from J, the junction contained 8 bases not matched to a gene. This CDR3 has 14 amino acids. Here the CDR3 DNA reads TGTGCCAGCAGCTTACAGGGGGACACGACGGAGCAGTACTTC. It is translated as CASSLQGDTTEQYF.

This clone was detected once. This rearrangement joins TRBV18 to TRBJ1-2, with TRBD1 identical over 10 bases. Per germline, CDR1 KGHSH and CDR2 LQKENI. The CDR3 totals 14 residues. Trimming took 3 bases from V and 6 from J; bases not matched to a gene: 4. CDR3 sequence (DNA): TGTGCCAGCTCACCCTGGGACAGGGGCGATGGCTACACCTTC. Protein sequence: CASSPWDRGDGYTF.